Listed here are 17 T cell receptor beta chains from one sample, sequenced in a study of PD-1 blockade in classical Hodgkin lymphoma. Profiled with immunoSEQ multiplex PCR; TCRdb holds only in-frame clones, not every one. The sample consists of 35,000 to 55,000 clones, under 75% of them appearing once. Each patient relapsed following autologous stem cell transplantation, and prior brentuximab vedotin exposure differed. The starting material was peripheral blood mononuclear cells (PBMCs), obtained before the second cycle of nivolumab. The receptor set was obtained from a human donor with classical Hodgkin lymphoma.

This CDR3 is CSVDGRASSYNEQFF. CDR3 nucleotide sequence: TGCAGCGTTGATGGGCGAGCCAGCTCCTACAATGAGCAGTTCTTC. The rearrangement links TRBV29-1 to TRBJ2-1; no clear D gene. Germline V CDR1 and CDR2: SQVTM, ANQGSEA. The CDR3 loop spans 15 amino acids. V was cut by 3 bases and J by 0 bases, with 12 bases left in between.

This sequence joins TRBV10-3 and TRBJ2-1; TRBD2 agrees at 11 bases. V dropped 7 bases and J dropped 4; count of bases not matched to a gene: 6. This CDR3 contains 15 residues. CDR1 and CDR2 from the germline V gene are ENHRY and SYGVKD. The CDR3: CAITLGLAEYNEQFF. The DNA for the CDR3 is TGTGCCATCACCCTGGGACTAGCGGAATACAATGAGCAGTTCTTC.

The chain uses TRBV19 and TRBJ2-1; TRBD2 might be the D (6 bases). The CDR3 contains 16 residues. Germline values: CDR1 LNHDA, CDR2 SQIVND (reference sequence). V gave up 7 bases and J gave up 1 base, with 17 bases separating them. The CDR3 DNA follows: TGTGCCAGTATCGGGCTGGGGCGGGATTCCTACAATGAGCAGTTCTTC. Residues: CASIGLGRDSYNEQFF. The whole variable domain, filled in from reference TRBV19 and TRBJ2-1, reads DGGITQSPKYLFRKEGQNVTLSCEQNLNHDAMYWYRQDPGQGLRLIYYSQIVNDFQKGDIAEGYSVSREKKESFPLTVTSAQKNPTAFYLCASIGLGRDSYNEQFFGPGTRLTVL.

The chain recombines TRBV30 with TRBJ2-1; 10 bases are shared with TRBD1. The CDR3 has 12 residues. Germline values: CDR1 GTSNPN, CDR2 SVGIG (reference sequence). Trimming took 5 bases from V and 12 from J; bases not matched to a gene: 7. CDR3 amino acids: CAWQTGGVGQFF. CDR3 DNA: TGTGCCTGGCAGACAGGGGGCGTCGGGCAGTTCTTC.

The chain is built from TRBV5-1 and TRBJ2-7; D is unresolved. CDR3 length: 15 residues. Trimming cost V 2 bases and J 0 bases, with 12 bases left between them. Germline V gene data show CDR1 as SGHRS and CDR2 as YFSETQ. Here the CDR3 DNA reads TGCGCCAGCAGCTTTGGGGTCTTAAGCTCCTACGAGCAGTACTTC. Protein: CASSFGVLSSYEQYF. The variable domain in full, completed from reference TRBV5-1 and TRBJ2-7, reads KAGVTQTPRYLIKTRGQQVTLSCSPISGHRSVSWYQQTPGQGLQFLFEYFSETQRNKGNFPGRFSGRQFSNSRSEMNVSTLELGDSALYLCASSFGVLSSYEQYFGPGTRLTVT.

The chain uses TRBV5-4 and TRBJ2-2, with D perhaps matching TRBD2 (5 bases). Trimming pared 3 bases from V and 6 bases from J, leaving 9 bases between. Germline V gene data show CDR1 as SGHNT and CDR2 as YYREEE (reference sequence). This CDR3 has 13 amino acids. The chain's CDR3 is CASSSGGAGELFF. CDR3 nucleotide sequence: TGTGCCAGCAGCTCAGGAGGCGCCGGGGAGCTGTTTTTT.

The chain carries TRBV10-3 and TRBJ1-1; TRBD1 is a possible D gene (5 bases). This CDR3 comprises 13 residues. The germline V gene has CDR1 ENHRY and CDR2 SYGVKD. V was clipped by 10 bases and J by 0 bases, with 12 bases between them. DNA of the CDR3: TGTGCCACCGCCGGGGCAGTGAACACTGAAGCTTTCTTT. Translated, it gives CATAGAVNTEAFF.

The rearrangement links TRBV18 to TRBJ2-3; no firm D call. The CDR3 covers 11 residues. Per the germline V gene, CDR1 is KGHSH and CDR2 is LQKENI. Trimming left V 3 bases short and J 2 bases short, with 0 bases between. CDR3 in amino acids: CASSPTDTQYF. In nucleotides, the CDR3 is TGTGCCAGCTCACCCACAGATACGCAGTATTTT. The variable domain in full, completed from reference TRBV18 and TRBJ2-3, reads NAGVMQNPRHLVRRRGQEARLRCSPMKGHSHVYWYRQLPEEGLKFMVYLQKENIIDESGMPKERFSAEFPKEGPSILRIQQVVRGDSAAYFCASSPTDTQYFGPGTRLTVL.

The chain couples TRBV28 to TRBJ2-1; D not certain. The CDR3 has 14 residues. Germline lookup yields CDR1 MDHEN and CDR2 SYDVKM. V lost 3 bases and J 0 bases, leaving 6 bases between the germline ends. CDR3: CASSLLSSYNEQFF. The CDR3 nucleotides read TGTGCCAGCAGTTTGCTGAGCTCCTACAATGAGCAGTTCTTC. The whole variable domain, filled in from reference TRBV28 and TRBJ2-1, reads DVKVTQSSRYLVKRTGEKVFLECVQDMDHENMFWYRQDPGLGLRLIYFSYDVKMKEKGDIPEGYSVSREKKERFSLILESASTNQTSMYLCASSLLSSYNEQFFGPGTRLTVL.

A word on this clone: This sample includes further DNA sequences coding for the same CDR3. The rearrangement links TRBV6-6 to TRBJ1-1; the D is unclear. V was shortened by 2 bases and J by 8 bases, with 6 bases between the two germline ends. Germline V CDR1 and CDR2: MNHNY, SVGAGI (reference sequence). The CDR3 is 11 residues long. The DNA of the CDR3 is TGTGCCAGCAGTTACCGGTTAGAAGCTTTCTTT. It codes for CASSYRLEAFF.

This clone was detected only a few times. The rearrangement links TRBV30 to TRBJ1-4, with TRBD1 as a possible D gene (6 bases). The CDR3 consists of 14 residues. V gave up 1 base and J gave up 7 bases, with 13 bases separating them. Looked up from germline, CDR1 is GTSNPN and CDR2 is SVGIG (reference sequence). CDR3 loop: CAWSAWTDSEKLFF. The CDR3 DNA follows: TGTGCCTGGAGTGCATGGACAGACTCTGAAAAACTGTTTTTT.

The CDR3 coding sequence is TGCAGTGCTTGGCTCACTGAAGCTTTCTTT. This sequence encodes CSAWLTEAFF. This chain connects TRBV20-1 to TRBJ1-1; D not resolved. Trimming pared 5 bases from V and 4 bases from J, leaving 5 bases between. In germline, CDR1 is DFQATT, CDR2 SNEGSKA (reference sequence). The CDR3 sequence is 10 residues long.

This chain uses TRBV27 with TRBJ2-7, with 10 bases identical to TRBD2. The CDR3 consists of 15 residues. Germline lookup yields CDR1 MNHEY and CDR2 SMNVEV (reference sequence). The V gene end was trimmed by 5 bases and the J gene end by 2 bases; junction bases not matched to a gene: 6. CDR3 coding DNA: TGTGCCAGCAGTCAAACTAGCGGGGCAACCTACGAGCAGTACTTC. Translating it yields CASSQTSGATYEQYF.

The V gene is TRBV5-4, the J gene TRBJ2-5; a weak D match, TRBD1 (6 bases). CDR3 length: 16 amino acids. Germline-derived CDR1 and CDR2 are SGHNT and YYREEE (reference sequence). The ends were cut back, 4 bases at V and 0 bases at J, with 16 bases in the middle. CDR3 nucleotides: TGTGCCAGCAGCAGAACAGGGTCGGTGAACCAAGAGACCCAGTACTTC. It is translated as CASSRTGSVNQETQYF.

V is TRBV9 and J is TRBJ1-2, with 7 bases matching TRBD1. After removal of 3 bases from V and 4 bases from J, the junction contained 6 bases not matched to a gene. The CDR3 runs to 14 residues. Germline-derived CDR1 and CDR2 are SGDLS and YYNGEE. The CDR3 loop is CASSAYTGAYGYTF. The CDR3 bases are TGTGCCAGCAGCGCTTATACAGGGGCCTATGGCTACACCTTC.

In its sample, this clone was seen a few times. The V and J genes are TRBV11-2 and TRBJ2-4, with D uncertain. Per the germline V gene, CDR1 is SGHAT and CDR2 is FQNNGV. The V gene lost 0 bases and the J gene lost 6 bases, with 12 bases spanning the gap. This CDR3 has 15 amino acids. The DNA for the CDR3 is TGTGCCAGCAGCTTAGATCTTCTAGGATCAAACATTCAGTACTTC. Protein: CASSLDLLGSNIQYF.

This clone occurred once. This chain joins TRBV5-1 and TRBJ2-3; D remains ambiguous. V was shortened by 4 bases and J by 2 bases, with 2 bases between the two germline ends. Germline V CDR1 and CDR2: SGHRS, YFSETQ. This CDR3 has 11 amino acids. This CDR3 is CASSTTDTQYF. CDR3 DNA sequence: TGCGCCAGCAGCACCACAGATACGCAGTATTTT.